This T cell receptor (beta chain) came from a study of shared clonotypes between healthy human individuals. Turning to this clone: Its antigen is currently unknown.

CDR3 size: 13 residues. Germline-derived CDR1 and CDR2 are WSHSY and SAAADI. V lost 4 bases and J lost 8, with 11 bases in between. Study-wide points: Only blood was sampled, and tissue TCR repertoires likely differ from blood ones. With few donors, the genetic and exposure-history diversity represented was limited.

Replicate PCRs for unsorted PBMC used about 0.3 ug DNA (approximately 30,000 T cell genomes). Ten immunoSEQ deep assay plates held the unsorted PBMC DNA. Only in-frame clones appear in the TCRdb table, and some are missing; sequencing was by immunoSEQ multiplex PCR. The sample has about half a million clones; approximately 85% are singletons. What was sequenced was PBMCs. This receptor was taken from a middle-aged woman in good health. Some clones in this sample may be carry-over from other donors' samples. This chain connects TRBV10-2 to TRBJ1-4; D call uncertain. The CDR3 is CASSGTVGEKLFF. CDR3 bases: TGCGCCAGCAGTGGGACCGTGGGGGAAAAACTGTTTTTT.